This T cell receptor (beta chain) was sequenced during a study of T cells in narcolepsy. Across the whole study: Donors had narcolepsy type 1 or type 2, or were healthy controls.

Germline CDR1 SEHNR, CDR2 FQNEAQ (reference sequence). Trimming took 5 bases from V and 6 from J; bases not matched to a gene: 12. The CDR3 extends over 16 amino acids. General study results and limits: Same-patient CSF and blood CD4+ T cell clonotypes included HCRT-specific and TRIB2-specific autoreactive ones. Autoreactive clonotypes reportedly recurred in blood of same and different patients, not controls.

Worth noting for this clone: Its target is unknown.

The method was immunoSEQ multiplex PCR; TCRdb's version includes in-frame clones alone and lacks a portion of them. The sample comprises about 40,000 clones, about 91% of which are singletons, and 1% to 1.5% rests with the top ten. The V and J genes are TRBV7-9 and TRBJ2-1, with 8 bases that match TRBD2. This sequence originates from a human donor with narcolepsy. The sequencing sample was made of CD45RA- memory CD4+ T cells from PBMCs. The CDR3 DNA sequence: TGTGCCAGCAGCCCAACCGGGACTAGAGAGGGCAATGAGCAGTTCTTC. It encodes CASSPTGTREGNEQFF. Drawing the rest from reference TRBV7-9 and TRBJ2-1, the complete variable domain is DTGVSQNPRHKITKRGQNVTFRCDPISEHNRLYWYRQTLGQGPEFLTYFQNEAQLEKSRLLSDRFSAERPKGSFSTLEIQRTEQGDSAMYLCASSPTGTREGNEQFFGPGTRLTVL.